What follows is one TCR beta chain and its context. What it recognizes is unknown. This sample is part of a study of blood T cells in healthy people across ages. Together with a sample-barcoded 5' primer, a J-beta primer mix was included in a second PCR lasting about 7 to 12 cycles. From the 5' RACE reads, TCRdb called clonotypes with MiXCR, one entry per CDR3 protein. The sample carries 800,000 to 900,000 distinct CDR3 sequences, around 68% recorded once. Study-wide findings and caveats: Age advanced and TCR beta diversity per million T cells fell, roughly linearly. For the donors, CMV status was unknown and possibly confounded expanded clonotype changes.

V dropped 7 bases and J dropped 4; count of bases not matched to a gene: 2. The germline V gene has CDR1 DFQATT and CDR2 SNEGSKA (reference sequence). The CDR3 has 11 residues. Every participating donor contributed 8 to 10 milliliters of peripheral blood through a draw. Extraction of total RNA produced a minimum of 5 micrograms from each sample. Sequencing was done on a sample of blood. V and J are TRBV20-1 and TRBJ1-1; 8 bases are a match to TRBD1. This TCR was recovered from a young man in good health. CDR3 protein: CSEDRATEAFF. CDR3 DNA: TGCAGTGAGGACAGGGCCACTGAAGCTTTCTTT.